This T cell receptor beta chain was identified in a study of cytomegalovirus exposure and HLA in healthy donors. Study-level results: The study put 150 or so TCR beta chains on its list as cytomegalovirus-associated. Cytomegalovirus status, reportedly, was diagnosed with high specificity and sensitivity by the classifier. Most sequenced TCRs were rare (though some public TCRs occurred in many donors).

This clone was observed once. No antigen is known for it. The donors were members of the validation cohort, which comprised under 150 subjects and was separate from the first cohort of 730 or so subjects. The repertoire was sequenced with immunoSEQ multiplex PCR; TCRdb's copy has only in-frame clones and lacks some. This table has around 150,000 clones, roughly nine tenths appearing once. The CDR3 is 15 residues long. The germline V and J ends were trimmed by 4 bases and 7 bases, with 20 bases remaining between them. CDR1 is SGDLS and CDR2 is YYNGEE in the germline V gene. Sequencing input: PBMCs. The TCR originated in a woman in her 30s in good health and CMV-seronegative. This chain uses TRBV9 with TRBJ2-5; D not resolved. This chain's CDR3 is CASSLTGSLEVTQYF. The CDR3 DNA reads as TGTGCCAGCAGCTTAACCGGGTCACTTGAGGTGACCCAGTACTTC.